The rows below give T cell receptor beta chains drawn from one sample of a study of shared clonotypes between healthy human individuals. Here immunoSEQ multiplex PCR was the method, and the copy in TCRdb shows in-frame clones only, minus some. The data show over 1.5 million clones, 95% to 99% seen once. The specimen was naive CD4+ T cells sorted from blood. The origin of the receptors is a man aged 25-45 years in good health. Each CDR3 is given with its conserved first and last residue. A D gene is named only where the DNA matches it firmly. Part of the rows lack a size; the others show once, few, many or a class for expanded clones.

j_call | v_call | d_call | clone_size | cdr3_nt | cdr3_aa
TRBJ2-3 | TRBV29-1 | NA | NA | TGCAGCGTTGAAATAGGCGGAGATACGCAGTATTTT | CSVEIGGDTQYF
TRBJ2-7 | TRBV9 | NA | NA | TGTGCCAGCAGCGTAGCTTCCCAGGCTACCTACGAGCAGTACTTC | CASSVASQATYEQYF
TRBJ1-2 | TRBV7-9 | NA | NA | TGTGCCAGCAGCTTAGAGACGGAGGGGGAAGGTGGCTACACCTTC | CASSLETEGEGGYTF
TRBJ1-2 | TRBV10-3 | TRBD1 | NA | TGTGCCATCAGAGGGACAGGGGAACGCGACTATGGCTACACCTTC | CAIRGTGERDYGYTF
TRBJ2-3 | TRBV11-3 | TRBD2 | NA | TGTGCCAGCAGCCCGGGAGGGACTAGCGAGCCTACGCAGTATTTT | CASSPGGTSEPTQYF
TRBJ2-5 | TRBV9 | TRBD2 | NA | TGTGCCAGCAGCGTAGTAGCGGGAGGGCCCGAGACCCAGTACTTC | CASSVVAGGPETQYF
TRBJ2-2 | TRBV7-9 | NA | once | TGTGCCAGCAGCTTGCCGAACACCGGGGAGCTGTTTTTT | CASSLPNTGELFF
TRBJ2-1 | TRBV29-1 | TRBD2 | NA | TGCAGCGCAGAGCGGGAAGCGAACAATGAGCAGTTCTTC | CSAEREANNEQFF
TRBJ2-5 | TRBV29-1 | NA | once | TGCAGCGTGGGCGGTATGCAAGAGACCCAGTACTTC | CSVGGMQETQYF
TRBJ1-2 | TRBV7-9 | TRBD1 | NA | TGTGCCAGCAGCTTAACTACAGGGGGCTTTCCTTATGGCTACACCTTC | CASSLTTGGFPYGYTF
TRBJ2-7 | TRBV11-2 | TRBD2 | NA | TGTGCCAGCAGTCTCGAACCGGGACTAGCCTCTTACGAGCAGTACTTC | CASSLEPGLASYEQYF
TRBJ1-5 | TRBV2 | NA | NA | TGTGCCAGCAGGAGTCGAGGGAATCAGCCCCAGCATTTT | CASRSRGNQPQHF
TRBJ2-2 | TRBV7-3 | NA | NA | TGTGCCAGCAGCTTAAAAGGGAGCCCGGGGGAGCTGTTTTTT | CASSLKGSPGELFF
TRBJ2-1 | TRBV28 | TRBD2 | NA | TGTGCCAGCAGTGGCCTACCGGGACTAGTTAATGAGCAGTTCTTC | CASSGLPGLVNEQFF
TRBJ2-2 | TRBV6-1 | TRBD2 | NA | TGTGCCAGTGAGCGGGAGGGCACCGGGGAGCTGTTTTTT | CASEREGTGELFF
TRBJ2-2 | TRBV11-3 | TRBD1 | NA | TGTGCCAGCAGCCCCCACAGGGGTAACACCGGGGAGCTGTTTTTT | CASSPHRGNTGELFF
TRBJ2-7 | TRBV28 | NA | NA | TGTGCCAGCAGTCGAGGGGGGACAACCTACGAGCAGTACTTC | CASSRGGTTYEQYF
TRBJ2-7 | TRBV19 | NA | NA | TGTGCCAGCATCGACAGAAGCTACGAGCAGTACTTC | CASIDRSYEQYF
TRBJ1-2 | TRBV15 | NA | NA | TGTGCCACCAGCAGGGTAACATCGGGGCCCTATGGCTACACCTTC | CATSRVTSGPYGYTF
TRBJ1-2 | TRBV19 | NA | NA | TGTGCCAGTCACCTTGCGGCAGGGCGAAACTATGGCTACACCTTC | CASHLAAGRNYGYTF
TRBJ2-2 | TRBV15 | NA | NA | TGTGCCACCCAGTACCCATCGCCGAACACCGGGGAGCTGTTTTTT | CATQYPSPNTGELFF
TRBJ1-2 | TRBV2 | NA | NA | TGTGCCAGCAGCATACTACCCCTAACCTATGGCTACACCTTC | CASSILPLTYGYTF
TRBJ2-1 | TRBV23-1 | NA | NA | TGCGCCAGCAGCCAGCTACCCGCAAGCTCCTACAATGAGCAGTTCTTC | CASSQLPASSYNEQFF
TRBJ2-1 | TRBV7-2 | TRBD2 | NA | TGTGCCAGCAGCTTTGCAAGTTCTCTAGCGGGAGTTAGCAATGAGCAGTTCTTC | CASSFASSLAGVSNEQFF
TRBJ1-5 | TRBV19 | NA | NA | TGTGCCAGTAGTATAGGGCAGATTACGAATCAGCCCCAGCATTTT | CASSIGQITNQPQHF
TRBJ1-2 | TRBV28 | NA | NA | TGTGCCAGCAGACTGGAAGTCGGCTATGGCTACACCTTC | CASRLEVGYGYTF
TRBJ2-7 | TRBV5-4 | NA | NA | TGTGCCAGCAGCTTGGCCTCAGGGGACCGCAACGAGCAGTACTTC | CASSLASGDRNEQYF
TRBJ2-3 | TRBV14 | NA | NA | TGTGCCAGCAGCCCCGCCTTAGGCGGCGGGCATACGCAGTATTTT | CASSPALGGGHTQYF
TRBJ2-7 | TRBV7-9 | NA | NA | TGTGCCAGCAGCCCTAAAGCTTACGAGCAGTACTTC | CASSPKAYEQYF
TRBJ2-3 | TRBV18 | NA | NA | TGTGCCAGCTCACAGTCTAGCACAGATACGCAGTATTTT | CASSQSSTDTQYF
TRBJ1-2 | TRBV19 | NA | NA | TGTGCCAGTAGTATAGGGCTAATGGGCGGCTACACCTTC | CASSIGLMGGYTF
TRBJ2-7 | TRBV18 | TRBD2 | NA | TGTGCCAGCTCATACGTAGCGGGAGGGCAATACGAGCAGTACTTC | CASSYVAGGQYEQYF
TRBJ2-1 | TRBV11-1 | TRBD2 | NA | TGTGCCAGCACCTGGCTTGGGGGAGGGCTCAATGAGCAGTTCTTC | CASTWLGGGLNEQFF
TRBJ2-3 | TRBV28 | TRBD2 | NA | TGTGCCAGCAGCCTCTCTAGCGGGCTTAGCACAGATACGCAGTATTTT | CASSLSSGLSTDTQYF
TRBJ2-7 | TRBV5-8 | NA | once | TGTGCCAGCAGCTCCGCCCCGTCTCCCTACGAGCAGTACTTC | CASSSAPSPYEQYF
TRBJ2-4 | TRBV13 | NA | once | TGTGCCAGCAGCTTAATACCGACAGAAGTAGGCATTCAGTACTTC | CASSLIPTEVGIQYF
TRBJ1-2 | TRBV6-5 | NA | NA | TGTGCCAGCAGTTACTCCGTCAGGGGCGGGTATGGCTACACCTTC | CASSYSVRGGYGYTF
TRBJ2-1 | TRBV6-1 | NA | NA | TGTGCCAGCAGTGTCGGTTCGGGGGAGCAGTTCTTC | CASSVGSGEQFF
TRBJ1-1 | TRBV29-1 | NA | NA | TGCAGCGTTGAGGGCAGGGGGAACACTGAAGCTTTCTTT | CSVEGRGNTEAFF
TRBJ1-5 | TRBV19 | NA | NA | TGTGCCAGTAGTCACATAGACAACCAGAGGCGGCAGCCCCAGCATTTT | CASSHIDNQRRQPQHF
TRBJ2-2 | TRBV15 | NA | NA | TGTGCCACCAGCAGAGATAACGCTGCCGGGGAGCTGTTTTTT | CATSRDNAAGELFF
TRBJ2-3 | TRBV28 | NA | NA | TGTGCCAGCAGGGACTTAAGACACGATAGCACAGATACGCAGTATTTT | CASRDLRHDSTDTQYF
TRBJ2-1 | TRBV6-5 | TRBD1 | NA | TGTGCCAGCAGAGGGGGACAGGGACCCTACAATGAGCAGTTCTTC | CASRGGQGPYNEQFF
TRBJ1-1 | TRBV4-1 | NA | NA | TGCGCCAGCAGCCAAGTGGCGTACACTGAAGCTTTCTTT | CASSQVAYTEAFF
TRBJ2-7 | TRBV6-5 | TRBD2 | NA | TGTGCCAGCAGCCATACTAGCGGAGTTTCCTACGAGCAGTACTTC | CASSHTSGVSYEQYF
TRBJ2-1 | TRBV7-3 | TRBD2 | NA | TGTGCCAGCAGCTTAAAAGGGACTAGCGGATACAATGAGCAGTTCTTC | CASSLKGTSGYNEQFF
TRBJ1-1 | TRBV21-1 | NA | NA | TGTGCCAGCATCATCCCTGAAGCTTTCTTT | CASIIPEAFF
TRBJ2-3 | TRBV5-1 | NA | NA | TGCGCCAGCAGCTTACCCACACGAAATACGCAGTATTTT | CASSLPTRNTQYF
TRBJ2-2 | TRBV19 | NA | NA | TGTGCCAGTAGTATCCTGGGGGTCGGGGAGCTGTTTTTT | CASSILGVGELFF
TRBJ2-7 | TRBV7-8 | NA | once | TGTGCCAGCAGCCCAGACACCGAGCAGTACTTC | CASSPDTEQYF
TRBJ1-3 | TRBV18 | NA | NA | TGTGCCAGCTCGCAGACAACTCAGAAGTCTGGAAACACCATATATTTT | CASSQTTQKSGNTIYF
TRBJ2-1 | TRBV28 | NA | NA | TGTGCCAGCAGTTTTAACAATGAGCAGTTCTTC | CASSFNNEQFF
TRBJ2-3 | TRBV28 | NA | NA | TGTGCCAGCAGTACAGCCGGGTGGTGGGATCTCCCAACAGATACGCAGTATTTT | CASSTAGWWDLPTDTQYF
TRBJ2-7 | TRBV28 | TRBD1 | once | TGTGCCAGCAGAACCACCGGGACAGGCACCTACGAGCAGTACTTC | CASRTTGTGTYEQYF
TRBJ2-5 | TRBV19 | TRBD2 | NA | TGTGCCAGTAGTGCAGGGACTAGGACGGTAGAGACCCAGTACTTC | CASSAGTRTVETQYF
TRBJ2-5 | TRBV15 | NA | NA | TGTGCCACCAGCAGACCACAGGGCATCGAGGAGACCCAGTACTTC | CATSRPQGIEETQYF
TRBJ2-1 | TRBV30 | NA | NA | TGTGCCTGGGGAGATGACAGAAGCTCCTACAATGAGCAGTTCTTC | CAWGDDRSSYNEQFF
TRBJ2-7 | TRBV18 | NA | NA | TGTGCCAGCTCACCCTTCAGTAAAAGGGAGCAGTACTTC | CASSPFSKREQYF